The 20 T cell receptor beta chains presented below share a single source sample, sequenced in a study of blood T cell repertoires in COVID-19. Sequencing used immunoSEQ multiplex PCR; TCRdb keeps in-frame clones, though not all of them. Of roughly 250,000 clones in the sample, about four fifths were seen once. Material: peripheral blood. These receptors were collected from a woman at least 80 years old with acute or convalescent COVID-19.

Of note for this clone: Other DNA variants within this sample encode the same CDR3. V gene TRBV29-1 combines with J gene TRBJ1-5; 8 bases agree with TRBD1. Trimming at V came to 4 bases and at J to 4 bases, leaving 3 bases not matched to a gene. CDR1 and CDR2 from the germline V gene are SQVTM and ANQGSEA. The CDR3 consists of 13 residues. The CDR3 region is CSVGTGFNQPQHF. The CDR3 DNA is TGCAGCGTTGGGACAGGGTTTAATCAGCCCCAGCATTTT.

The chain carries TRBV18 and TRBJ1-1, with D possibly TRBD1 on 5 matching bases. Germline CDR1 reads KGHSH; CDR2 reads LQKENI. The CDR3 sequence is 13 residues long. Trimming removed 6 bases at V and 2 bases at J, with 10 bases between. CDR3 bases: TGTGCCAGCTCCCAGGACACAAACACTGAAGCTTTCTTT. It yields the protein CASSQDTNTEAFF.

The chain recombines TRBV5-4 with TRBJ1-1, with 8 bases aligning to TRBD1. The CDR3 loop spans 18 amino acids. V was clipped by 3 bases and J by 0 bases; unmatched bases: 13. The V gene's germline CDR1 is SGHNT and CDR2 YYREEE (reference sequence). The CDR3 reads CASSSLGFAGGLNTEAFF. CDR3 DNA: TGTGCCAGCAGCTCCCTGGGTTTCGCAGGGGGCTTGAACACTGAAGCTTTCTTT.

The rearrangement joins TRBV4-1 to TRBJ2-7; 9 bases align to TRBD1. Germline V gives CDR1 MGHRA, CDR2 YSYEKL. The V gene end was trimmed by 4 bases and the J gene end by 7 bases; junction bases not matched to a gene: 8. CDR3 length equals 14 residues. The CDR3: CASSPGQGVWEQYF. The CDR3 nucleotides are TGCGCCAGCAGCCCGGGACAGGGCGTTTGGGAGCAGTACTTC.

This CDR3 reads CASSLVGTTNEKLFF. The CDR3 DNA reads as TGTGCCAGCAGCTTGGTGGGCACAACTAATGAAAAACTGTTTTTT. This chain joins TRBV5-5 and TRBJ1-4; D unresolved. The V gene's germline CDR1 is SGHKS and CDR2 YYEKEE (reference sequence). V shed 0 bases and J shed 0 bases, with 6 bases lying between them. The CDR3 loop spans 15 amino acids.

The V gene is TRBV18, the J gene TRBJ2-1, with 7 bases identical to TRBD2. From germline, CDR1 is KGHSH and CDR2 LQKENI. This CDR3 is built from 15 residues. With V trimmed by 0 bases and J by 1 base, 0 bases remained unmatched. The CDR3 region is CASSPPGGSYNEQFF. For the CDR3, the DNA is TGTGCCAGCTCACCACCGGGGGGGTCCTACAATGAGCAGTTCTTC.

The chain combines TRBV7-2 with TRBJ1-2; D ambiguous. This CDR3 has 16 amino acids. V was pared by 5 bases and J by 3 bases, with 19 bases between. CDR1 is SGHTA and CDR2 is FQGNSA in the germline V gene. CDR3 in DNA: TGTGCCAGCAGCCCTAGGTATAGACCTAACGACTATGGCTACACCTTC. This translates into CASSPRYRPNDYGYTF.

This clone appeared once. J is TRBJ2-5 and V is TRBV18, with D tentatively TRBD2 (5 bases). The CDR3 contains 14 residues. Trimming pared 5 bases from V and 2 bases from J, leaving 12 bases between. Germline V CDR1 and CDR2: KGHSH, LQKENI. CDR3 residues: CASSAWAGQETQYF. The CDR3 nucleotides read TGTGCCAGCTCAGCTTGGGCGGGTCAAGAGACCCAGTACTTC. Combining the CDR3 with reference TRBV18 and TRBJ2-5 gives the whole variable domain NAGVMQNPRHLVRRRGQEARLRCSPMKGHSHVYWYRQLPEEGLKFMVYLQKENIIDESGMPKERFSAEFPKEGPSILRIQQVVRGDSAAYFCASSAWAGQETQYFGPGTRLLVL.

This chain uses TRBV6-6 with TRBJ2-7; no definite D call. CDR1 MNHNY and CDR2 SVGAGI come from the germline V gene (reference sequence). The CDR3 runs to 12 residues. V shed 4 bases and J shed 2 bases, with 6 bases lying between them. This CDR3 reads CASSLAAYEQYF. The CDR3, as DNA: TGTGCCAGCAGTTTGGCGGCCTACGAGCAGTACTTC.

The rearrangement links TRBV28 to TRBJ1-5, with D tentatively TRBD1 (6 bases). CDR1 is MDHEN and CDR2 is SYDVKM in the germline V gene. V was pared by 6 bases and J by 2 bases, with 14 bases between. This CDR3 has 15 residues. The CDR3 is CASSSPGDGNQPQHF. Here the CDR3 DNA reads TGTGCCAGCAGCTCCCCAGGGGATGGCAATCAGCCCCAGCATTTT.

The chain joins TRBV29-1 to TRBJ2-2; D might be TRBD1 (6 bases). The CDR3 is made up of 14 amino acids. Deletions cut 3 bases from V and 2 bases from J, with 10 bases between. CDR1 and CDR2 from the germline V gene are SQVTM and ANQGSEA. The CDR3 sequence: CSVERGINTGELFF. CDR3 in DNA: TGCAGCGTTGAGAGGGGGATCAACACCGGGGAGCTGTTTTTT.

The V call is TRBV7-2, the J call TRBJ2-3; 11 nucleotides agree with TRBD2. With 6 bases clipped from V and 4 bases from J, the junction kept 6 bases outside the gene matches. Per germline, CDR1 SGHTA and CDR2 FQGNSA. The CDR3 spans 15 residues. CDR3: CASRFSGGASDTQYF. Written as DNA, the CDR3 is TGTGCCAGCAGATTTAGCGGGGGGGCATCAGATACGCAGTATTTT.

This clone occurred once. The J gene is TRBJ2-7, the V gene TRBV30, with 8 bases aligning to TRBD1. J gave up 1 base and V 3 bases, and 2 bases lay outside the gene matches. Germline V CDR1 and CDR2: GTSNPN, SVGIG (reference sequence). The CDR3 length is 13 residues. DNA for the CDR3: TGTGCCTGGAGAAGACAGGGGTCCTACGAGCAGTACTTC. It specifies CAWRRQGSYEQYF.

About this clone: Sequence at one end of the junction differs from germline and may be a read error. The chain joins TRBV9 to TRBJ1-5; 12 bases map to TRBD1. CDR1 is SGDLS, CDR2 YYNGEE, per germline. The CDR3 runs 18 residues. CDR3 region: CASSVAGTGGFSDQPQHF. As DNA, the CDR3 is TGTGCCAGCAGCGTAGCCGGGACAGGGGGCTTTAGCGATCAGCCCCAGCATTTT.

The chain has TRBV5-8 and TRBJ1-1; possibly TRBD1 for D (5 bases). The length of the CDR3 is 14 residues. Trimming stripped 4 bases from V and 1 base from J, with 11 bases between. Germline-derived CDR1 and CDR2 are SGHTS and YDEGEE. CDR3 nucleotides: TGTGCCAGCAGCCTGGGACTTTGGAACACTGAAGCTTTCTTT. Protein product: CASSLGLWNTEAFF.

V usage is TRBV7-2 and J usage is TRBJ2-2, with TRBD2 identical over 8 bases. Germline CDR1 reads SGHTA; CDR2 reads FQGNSA. The CDR3 is made up of 16 amino acids. V dropped 1 base and J dropped 4; count of bases not matched to a gene: 5. CDR3: CASSLVGLAGTGELFF. CDR3 nucleotides: TGTGCCAGCAGCTTAGTAGGTCTAGCGGGCACCGGGGAGCTGTTTTTT.

The V call is TRBV5-1, the J call TRBJ2-3, with 10 positions matching TRBD1. CDR3 length: 16 residues. Germline loops: CDR1 SGHRS, CDR2 YFSETQ. V was pared by 3 bases and J by 3 bases, with 7 bases of the junction left unmatched. CDR3 bases: TGCGCCAGCAGCTCCAAACCGGGACAGGGGACAGATACGCAGTATTTT. Amino acid sequence: CASSSKPGQGTDTQYF. Full variable domain (remainder filled in from reference TRBV5-1 and TRBJ2-3): KAGVTQTPRYLIKTRGQQVTLSCSPISGHRSVSWYQQTPGQGLQFLFEYFSETQRNKGNFPGRFSGRQFSNSRSEMNVSTLELGDSALYLCASSSKPGQGTDTQYFGPGTRLTVL.

This clone has just a few counts. The chain recombines TRBV19 with TRBJ2-1, with 8 bases lining up with TRBD2. Trimming at V came to 1 base and at J to 7 bases, leaving 6 bases not matched to a gene. Germline V gene sequence: CDR1 LNHDA, CDR2 SQIVND (reference sequence). The CDR3 has 15 amino acids. The CDR3 protein is CASSIVGTRGNEQFF. The CDR3 nucleotides are TGTGCCAGTAGTATAGTAGGGACTAGAGGAAATGAGCAGTTCTTC. Full variable domain (remainder filled in from reference TRBV19 and TRBJ2-1): DGGITQSPKYLFRKEGQNVTLSCEQNLNHDAMYWYRQDPGQGLRLIYYSQIVNDFQKGDIAEGYSVSREKKESFPLTVTSAQKNPTAFYLCASSIVGTRGNEQFFGPGTRLTVL.

The chain recombines TRBV29-1 with TRBJ1-2, with D unresolved. Germline assignment: CDR1 SQVTM and CDR2 ANQGSEA. Trimming pared 0 bases from V and 7 bases from J, leaving 9 bases between. The CDR3 length is 12 residues. The CDR3 is CSVEDSGSGYTF. As DNA, the CDR3 is TGCAGCGTTGAAGATTCAGGTTCTGGCTACACCTTC.

The V call is TRBV5-1, the J call TRBJ2-6; no reliable D call. The germline V gene has CDR1 SGHRS and CDR2 YFSETQ. CDR3 length: 15 residues. V lost 0 bases and J 0 bases, leaving 4 bases between the germline ends. This CDR3 reads CASSLEASGANVLTF. CDR3 coding DNA: TGCGCCAGCAGCTTGGAAGCCTCTGGGGCCAACGTCCTGACTTTC.